The source of this T cell receptor (beta chain) is a study of metastatic and nonmetastatic thyroid tumors. Study in general: The study looked at repertoires side by side in blood and in tumor or nodule tissue from malignant and benign thyroid patients.

With MiXCR, TCRdb reprocessed the PCR reads. The table records over 40,000 clones, about 22% of them present only once. This clone was detected many times. Its antigen is currently unknown. The study's findings and limits: Versus benign nodules, malignant thyroid tumors reportedly had significantly higher TCR beta diversity, in blood and tumor.

The CDR3 spans 15 residues. Germline-derived CDR1 and CDR2 are LNHNV and YYDKDF (reference sequence). The junction had 6 bases not matched to a gene; V was cut back by 4 bases and J by 5 bases. No patient received treatment before thyroid surgery. This TCR came from a male donor with papillary thyroid cancer or a benign thyroid nodule (not recorded which). Some clones in this sample may be carry-over from other donors' samples. The sequencing input was blood. This chain connects TRBV15 to TRBJ1-5, with 9 positions matching TRBD1. The CDR3: CATSKDRGTHQPQHF. CDR3 nucleotides: TGTGCCACCAGCAAGGACAGGGGAACACATCAGCCCCAGCATTTT.